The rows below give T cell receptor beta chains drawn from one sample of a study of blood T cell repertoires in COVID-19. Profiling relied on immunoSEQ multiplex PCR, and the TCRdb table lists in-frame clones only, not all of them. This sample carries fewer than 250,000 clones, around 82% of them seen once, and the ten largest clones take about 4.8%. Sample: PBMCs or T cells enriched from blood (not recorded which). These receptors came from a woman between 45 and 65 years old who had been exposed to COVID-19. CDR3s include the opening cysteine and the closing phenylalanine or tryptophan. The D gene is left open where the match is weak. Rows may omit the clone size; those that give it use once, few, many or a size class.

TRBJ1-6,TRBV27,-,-,CASSSRQNSPLHF,TGTGCCAGCAGTTCCCGACAGAATTCACCCCTCCACTTT
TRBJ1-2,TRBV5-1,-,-,CASSSMRPGVLGNYGYTF,TGCGCCAGCAGCTCGATGCGCCCGGGAGTCCTCGGCAACTATGGCTACACCTTC
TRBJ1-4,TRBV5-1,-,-,CASRVNFGANEKLFF,TGCGCCAGCCGGGTAAATTTTGGAGCTAATGAAAAACTGTTTTTT
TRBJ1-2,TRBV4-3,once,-,CASSSQGLVNYGYTF,TGCGCCAGCAGCTCGCAGGGGCTGGTCAACTATGGCTACACCTTC
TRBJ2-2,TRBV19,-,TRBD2,CASRAGWNTGELFF,TGTGCCAGTAGAGCGGGGTGGAACACCGGGGAGCTGTTTTTT
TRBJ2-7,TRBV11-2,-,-,CASSLGTGANRQYF,TGTGCCAGCAGCTTAGGGACGGGAGCCAACCGGCAGTACTTC
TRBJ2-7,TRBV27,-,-,CASSHDQVSYEQYF,TGTGCCAGCAGTCACGACCAGGTTTCCTACGAGCAGTACTTC
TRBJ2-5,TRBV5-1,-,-,CASSLSGAGQETQYF,TGCGCCAGCAGCTTGTCAGGAGCGGGCCAAGAGACCCAGTACTTC
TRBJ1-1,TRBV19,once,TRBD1,CASRDRGTEAFF,TGTGCCAGTAGGGACAGGGGGACTGAAGCTTTCTTT
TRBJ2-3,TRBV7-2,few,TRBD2,CASSLRNLGLAGITDTQYF,TGTGCCAGCAGCTTACGTAATTTGGGACTAGCGGGGATCACAGATACGCAGTATTTT
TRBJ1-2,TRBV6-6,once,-,CASSYSGEIYTF,TGTGCCAGCAGTTACTCCGGAGAGATCTACACCTTC
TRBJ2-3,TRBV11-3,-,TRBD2,CASSWTSGDHNTQYF,TGTGCCAGCAGTTGGACTAGCGGGGACCACAATACGCAGTATTTT
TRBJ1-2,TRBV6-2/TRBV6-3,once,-,CASSYSYRSYTF,TGTGCCAGCAGTTACTCGTATAGATCCTACACCTTC
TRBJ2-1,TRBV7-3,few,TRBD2,CASSPSTSGGRNEQFF,TGTGCCAGCAGCCCCTCGACTAGCGGGGGTAGGAATGAGCAGTTCTTC
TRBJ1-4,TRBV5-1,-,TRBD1,CASSLHWSGTGAEELFF,TGCGCCAGCAGCTTGCACTGGTCCGGGACAGGGGCCGAGGAACTGTTTTTT
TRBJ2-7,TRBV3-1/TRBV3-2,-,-,CASSQELGLRGEQYF,TGTGCCAGCAGCCAAGAACTCGGACTAAGGGGCGAGCAGTACTTC
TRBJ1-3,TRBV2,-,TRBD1,CASSEGTGHSGNTIYF,TGTGCCAGCAGTGAAGGGACAGGGCACTCTGGAAACACCATATATTTT
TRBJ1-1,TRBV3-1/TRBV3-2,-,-,CASSRGITEAFF,TGTGCCAGCAGCCGAGGGATTACTGAAGCTTTCTTT
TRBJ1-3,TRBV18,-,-,CASSRRGLPWRVLASGNTIYF,TGTGCCAGCTCACGAAGAGGGCTCCCTTGGAGGGTCCTGGCCTCTGGAAACACCATATATTTT
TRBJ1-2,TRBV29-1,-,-,CSANRGGNYGYTF,TGCAGCGCTAATCGGGGAGGGAACTATGGCTACACCTTC
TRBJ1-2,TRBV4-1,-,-,CASSQEETANYGYTF,TGCGCCAGCAGCCAAGAGGAGACAGCGAACTATGGCTACACCTTC
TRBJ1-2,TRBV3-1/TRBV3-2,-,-,CASSARGVGEGYTF,TGTGCCAGCAGCGCGCGGGGGGTAGGAGAAGGCTACACCTTC
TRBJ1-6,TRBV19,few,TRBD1,CASSIQGASNSPLHF,TGTGCCAGTAGTATACAGGGGGCGTCCAATTCACCCCTCCACTTT
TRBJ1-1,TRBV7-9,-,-,CASSSLPAGDTEAFF,TGTGCCAGCAGCTCCCTCCCCGCAGGGGATACTGAAGCTTTCTTT
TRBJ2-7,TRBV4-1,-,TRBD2,CASSPGLAGVSYEQYF,TGCGCCAGCAGCCCGGGACTAGCGGGTGTGTCCTACGAGCAGTACTTC
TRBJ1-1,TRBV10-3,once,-,CAISDPSGVNTEAFF,TGTGCCATCAGTGATCCCTCGGGGGTGAACACTGAAGCTTTCTTT
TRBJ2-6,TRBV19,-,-,CASNPHSGANVLTF,TGTGCCAGTAATCCCCACTCTGGGGCCAACGTCCTGACTTTC
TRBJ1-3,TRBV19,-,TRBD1,CASSQGSGNTIYF,TGTGCCAGCTCACAGGGGAGTGGAAACACCATATATTTT
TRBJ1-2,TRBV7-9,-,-,CASSPTPPGYTF,TGTGCCAGCAGCCCCACTCCCCCTGGCTACACCTTC
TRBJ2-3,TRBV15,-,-,CATSIQTWSQDTQYF,TGTGCCACCAGCATACAAACCTGGAGTCAGGATACGCAGTATTTT
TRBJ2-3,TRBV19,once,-,CASSIGGVSTDTQYF,TGTGCCAGTAGTATTGGCGGGGTTAGCACAGATACGCAGTATTTT
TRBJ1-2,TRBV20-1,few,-,CSAGDQGGYTF,TGCAGTGCTGGGGACCAGGGGGGCTACACCTTC
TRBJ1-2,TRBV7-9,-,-,CASSLDSSPLYGYTF,TGTGCCAGCAGCCTCGACTCATCGCCCCTCTATGGCTACACCTTC
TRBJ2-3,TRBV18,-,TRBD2,CASSAGVDTQYF,TGTGCCAGCTCAGCGGGGGTAGATACGCAGTATTTT
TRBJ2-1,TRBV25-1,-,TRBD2,CASSESSGGAREQFF,TGTGCCAGCAGTGAATCAAGCGGGGGGGCCCGGGAGCAGTTCTTC
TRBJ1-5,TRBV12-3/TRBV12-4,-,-,CASTRRENQPQHF,TGTGCCAGCACGCGGCGAGAGAATCAGCCCCAGCATTTT
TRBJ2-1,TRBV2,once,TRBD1,CAVGTGGRDEQFF,TGTGCCGTCGGGACAGGGGGCAGGGATGAGCAGTTCTTC
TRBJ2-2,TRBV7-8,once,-,CASSSDTTGELFF,TGTGCCAGCAGCTCGGACACCACCGGGGAGCTGTTTTTT
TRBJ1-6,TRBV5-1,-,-,CASSLTERRGNSPLHF,TGCGCCAGCAGCTTGACAGAGAGACGTGGCAATTCACCCCTCCACTTT
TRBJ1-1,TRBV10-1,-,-,CASSEETVNTEAFF,TGCGCCAGCAGTGAGGAGACAGTGAACACTGAAGCTTTCTTT
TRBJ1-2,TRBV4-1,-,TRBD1,CASSQAGTGGYGYTF,TGCGCCAGCAGCCAAGCCGGGACAGGGGGGTATGGCTACACCTTC
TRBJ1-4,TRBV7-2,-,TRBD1,CASSLWSGTGEKLFF,TGTGCCAGCAGCCTGTGGTCCGGGACAGGGGAAAAACTGTTTTTT
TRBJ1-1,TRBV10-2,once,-,CASRQGLNTEAFF,TGCGCCAGCAGACAGGGATTGAACACTGAAGCTTTCTTT
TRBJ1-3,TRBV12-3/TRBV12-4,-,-,CASTWPSGNTIYF,TGTGCCAGCACGTGGCCCTCTGGAAACACCATATATTTT
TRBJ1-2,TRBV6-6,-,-,CASSYAGTNGYTF,TGTGCCAGCAGTTACGCAGGAACCAATGGCTACACCTTC
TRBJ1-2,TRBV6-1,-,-,CASSEAGGGNYGYTF,TGTGCCAGCAGTGAAGCGGGAGGAGGTAACTATGGCTACACCTTC
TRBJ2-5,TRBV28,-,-,CASSLGSGVQETQYF,TGTGCCAGCAGTTTGGGCTCGGGGGTCCAAGAGACCCAGTACTTC
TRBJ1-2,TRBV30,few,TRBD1,CAWSGQGYYGYTF,TGTGCCTGGAGTGGACAGGGCTACTATGGCTACACCTTC
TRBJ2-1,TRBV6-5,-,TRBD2,CASSSTAGAYNEQFF,TGTGCCAGCAGCTCCACTGCGGGGGCCTACAATGAGCAGTTCTTC
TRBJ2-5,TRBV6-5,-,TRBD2,CASKVLAGGEETQYF,TGTGCCAGCAAGGTGCTAGCGGGGGGGGAAGAGACCCAGTACTTC
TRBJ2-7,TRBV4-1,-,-,CASSQGPEDYEQYF,TGCGCCAGCAGCCAAGGGCCCGAGGACTACGAGCAGTACTTC
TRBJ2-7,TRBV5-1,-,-,CATKPWLGAGEQYF,TGCGCCACCAAGCCGTGGCTGGGGGCAGGGGAGCAGTACTTC
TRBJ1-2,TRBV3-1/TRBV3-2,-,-,CASSQVGTAYRYTF,TGTGCCAGCAGCCAAGTCGGGACTGCCTATAGGTACACCTTC
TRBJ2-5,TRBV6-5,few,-,CASSYSTVIDRETQYF,TGTGCCAGCAGTTACTCGACAGTTATCGATCGGGAGACCCAGTACTTC
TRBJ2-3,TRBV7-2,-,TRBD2,CASSSWASGGPGTDTQYF,TGTGCCAGCAGCTCTTGGGCTAGCGGGGGGCCTGGGACAGATACGCAGTATTTT